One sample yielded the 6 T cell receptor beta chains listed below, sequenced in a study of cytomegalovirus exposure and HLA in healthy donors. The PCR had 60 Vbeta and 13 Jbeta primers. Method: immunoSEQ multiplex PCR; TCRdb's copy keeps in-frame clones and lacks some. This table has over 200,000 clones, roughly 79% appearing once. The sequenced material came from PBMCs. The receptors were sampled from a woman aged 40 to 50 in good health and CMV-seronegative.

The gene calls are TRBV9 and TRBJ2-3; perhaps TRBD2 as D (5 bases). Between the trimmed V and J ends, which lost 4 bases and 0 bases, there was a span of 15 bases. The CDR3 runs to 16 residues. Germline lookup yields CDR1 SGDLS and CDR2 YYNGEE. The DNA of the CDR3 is TGTGCCAGCAGCCCCGGGGTTAGCCCGAGCACAGATACGCAGTATTTT. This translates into CASSPGVSPSTDTQYF.

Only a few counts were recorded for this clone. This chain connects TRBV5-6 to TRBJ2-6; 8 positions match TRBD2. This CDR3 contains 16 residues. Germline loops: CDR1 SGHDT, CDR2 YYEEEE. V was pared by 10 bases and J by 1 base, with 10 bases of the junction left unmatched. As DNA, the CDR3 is TGTGCCTCTGGCGGGGGGCTACGATCTGGGGCCAACGTCCTGACTTTC. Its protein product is CASGGGLRSGANVLTF.

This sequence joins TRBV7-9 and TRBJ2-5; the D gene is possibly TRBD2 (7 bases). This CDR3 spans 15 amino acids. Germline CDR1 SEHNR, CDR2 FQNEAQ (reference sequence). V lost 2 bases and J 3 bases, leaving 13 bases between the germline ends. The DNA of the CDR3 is TGTGCCAGCAGCTTAAGGAGGGGGGGCGAAGAGACCCAGTACTTC. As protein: CASSLRRGGEETQYF.

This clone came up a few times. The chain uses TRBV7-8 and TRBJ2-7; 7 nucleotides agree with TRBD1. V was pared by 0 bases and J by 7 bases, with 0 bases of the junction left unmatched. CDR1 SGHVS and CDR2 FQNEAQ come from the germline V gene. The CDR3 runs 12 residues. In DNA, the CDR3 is TGTGCCAGCAGCTTAGCCAGGGGGGAGCAGTACTTC. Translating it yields CASSLARGEQYF.

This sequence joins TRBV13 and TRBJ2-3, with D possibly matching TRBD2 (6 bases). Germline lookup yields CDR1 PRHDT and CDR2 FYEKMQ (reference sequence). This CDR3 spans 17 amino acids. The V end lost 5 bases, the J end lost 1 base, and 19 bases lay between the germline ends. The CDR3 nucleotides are TGTGCCAGCAGCCTGAGACTAGTCTCAAGCGGCACAGATACGCAGTATTTT. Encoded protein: CASSLRLVSSGTDTQYF.

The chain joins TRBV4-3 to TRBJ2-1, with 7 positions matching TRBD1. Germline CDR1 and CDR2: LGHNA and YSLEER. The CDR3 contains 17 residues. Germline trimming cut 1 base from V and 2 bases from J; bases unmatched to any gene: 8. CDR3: CASSQVYRGGPYNEQFF. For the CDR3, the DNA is TGCGCCAGCAGCCAAGTGTACAGGGGTGGTCCCTACAATGAGCAGTTCTTC.